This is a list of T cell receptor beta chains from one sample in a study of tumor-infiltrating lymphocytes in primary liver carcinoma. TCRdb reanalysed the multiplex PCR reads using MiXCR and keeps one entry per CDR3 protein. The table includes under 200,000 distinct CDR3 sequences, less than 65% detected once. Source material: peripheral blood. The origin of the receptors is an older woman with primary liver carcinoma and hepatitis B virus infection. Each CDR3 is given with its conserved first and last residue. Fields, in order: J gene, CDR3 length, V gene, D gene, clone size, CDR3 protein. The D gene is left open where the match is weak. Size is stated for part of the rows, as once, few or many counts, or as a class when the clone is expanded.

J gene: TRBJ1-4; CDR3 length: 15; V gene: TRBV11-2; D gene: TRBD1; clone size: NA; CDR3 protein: CAGSLSGQGTVKLFF
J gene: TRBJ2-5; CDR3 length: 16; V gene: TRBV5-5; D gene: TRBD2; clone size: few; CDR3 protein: CASTPDMASGKETQYF
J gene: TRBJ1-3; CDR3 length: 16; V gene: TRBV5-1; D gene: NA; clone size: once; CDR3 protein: CASTSSVGVSGNTIYF
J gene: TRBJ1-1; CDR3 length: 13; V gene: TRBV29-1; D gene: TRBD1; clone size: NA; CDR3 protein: CSVKQGDDTEALF
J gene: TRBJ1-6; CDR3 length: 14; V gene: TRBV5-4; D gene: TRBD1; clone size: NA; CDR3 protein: CASSLRDREAPLHF
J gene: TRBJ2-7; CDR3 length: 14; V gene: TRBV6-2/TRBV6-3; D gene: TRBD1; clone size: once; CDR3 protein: CASGPQGAIWEQYF
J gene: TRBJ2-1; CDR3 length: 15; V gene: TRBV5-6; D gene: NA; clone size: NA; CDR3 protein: CASSFSGSPHNEQFF
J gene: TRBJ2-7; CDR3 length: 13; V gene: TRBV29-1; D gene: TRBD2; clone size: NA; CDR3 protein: CSLEGTSVAEQYF
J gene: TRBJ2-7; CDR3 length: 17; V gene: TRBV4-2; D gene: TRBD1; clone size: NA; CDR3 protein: CASSHGSLGQGASEQYF
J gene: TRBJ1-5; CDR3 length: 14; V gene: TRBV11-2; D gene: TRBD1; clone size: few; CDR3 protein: CVSSSLQGNQPRHF
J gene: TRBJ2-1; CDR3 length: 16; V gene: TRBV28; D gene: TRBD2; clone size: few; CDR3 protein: CASILGGSSSYNEQFF
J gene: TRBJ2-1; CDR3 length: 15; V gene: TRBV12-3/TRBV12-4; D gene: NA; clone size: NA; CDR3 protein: CASGPELPNYNEQFF
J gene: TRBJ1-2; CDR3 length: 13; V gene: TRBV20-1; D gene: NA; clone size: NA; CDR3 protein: CSAPGQSNYGYTF
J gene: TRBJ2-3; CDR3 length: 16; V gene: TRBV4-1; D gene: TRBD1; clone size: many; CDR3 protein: CASSQTGRGPTDTQYF
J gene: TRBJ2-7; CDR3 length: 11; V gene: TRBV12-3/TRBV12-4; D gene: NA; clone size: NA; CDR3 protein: CAGSRSYEQYF
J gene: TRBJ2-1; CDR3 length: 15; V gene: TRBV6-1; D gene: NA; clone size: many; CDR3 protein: CASSVLGGFNNEQFF
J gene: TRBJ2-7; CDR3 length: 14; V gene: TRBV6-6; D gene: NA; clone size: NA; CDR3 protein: CASSSSDSTYEQYF
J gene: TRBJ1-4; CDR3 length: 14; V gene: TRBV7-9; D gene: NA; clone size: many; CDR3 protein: CASSTAQPNEKLFF
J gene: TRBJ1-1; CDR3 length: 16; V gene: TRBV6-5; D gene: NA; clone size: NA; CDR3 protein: CASKRIAGTMNTEAFF